The present entry profiles one T cell receptor beta chain with its context. Antigen unknown. The repertoire was sequenced with immunoSEQ multiplex PCR; TCRdb's copy has only in-frame clones and lacks some. The table lists roughly 1,500,000 clones, approximately 98.5% of them singletons. This sample was included in a study of shared clonotypes between healthy human individuals. Whole-study findings and limits: Measured sharing among donors was expected to vary with sequencing depth.

CDR1 is LNHNV, CDR2 YYDKDF, per germline (reference sequence). V was clipped by 6 bases and J by 1 base, with 18 bases between them. The CDR3 has 17 residues. Sequenced material: naive CD4+ T cells sorted from blood. Specified subset: CD45RA+ positively selected. The TCR originated in a young man in good health. J is TRBJ2-2 and V is TRBV15, with D perhaps assigned TRBD1 or TRBD2 (5 bases each). The CDR3 loop reads CATSQSLGPLNTGELFF. The CDR3 DNA follows: TGTGCCACCAGTCAAAGTTTGGGACCGCTGAACACCGGGGAGCTGTTTTTT.